Listed below are T cell receptor beta chains from one sample, sequenced in a study of CD8 T cells in ankylosing spondylitis. TCRdb ran MiXCR on the 5' RACE reads and lists one entry per CDR3 protein. This table has 190,000 or so distinct CDR3 sequences, over 10% appearing once. The sequencing sample was made of blood, either unsorted or a sorted T cell fraction (not recorded which). The receptors shown here come from a male donor with ankylosing spondylitis or in good health (not recorded which). CDR3s include the opening cysteine and the closing phenylalanine or tryptophan. D genes are given only for firm matches. Size tells how often a clone was seen (once, few, many) or the class of an expanded clone, and some rows leave it out.

V,D,size,J,CDR3,DNA
TRBV5-1,-,few,TRBJ2-3,CASSLRPTDTQYF,TGCGCCAGCAGTCTTCGACCCACAGATACGCAGTATTTT
TRBV5-1,TRBD2,few,TRBJ2-7,CASSPGLAGGDEQYF,TGCGCCAGCAGCCCGGGACTAGCGGGAGGCGACGAGCAGTACTTC
TRBV27,-,-,TRBJ2-7,CASSFASSYEQYF,TGTGCCAGCAGTTTTGCGTCCTCCTACGAGCAGTACTTC
TRBV5-5,-,few,TRBJ1-1,CASSLTGGGAFF,TGTGCCAGCAGCTTAACGGGAGGGGGGGCTTTCTTT
TRBV20-1,-,few,TRBJ2-3,CSARDMVVTDTQYF,TGCAGTGCTAGAGATATGGTAGTCACAGATACGCAGTATTTT
TRBV13,-,-,TRBJ2-1,CASSSLSKANEQFF,TGTGCCAGCAGCTCGCTAAGCAAGGCAAATGAGCAGTTCTTC
TRBV5-1,-,-,TRBJ1-2,CASSTRAGGYTF,TGCGCCAGCAGCACCCGAGCGGGTGGCTACACCTTC
TRBV11-3,-,few,TRBJ2-7,CASSFNEGNEQYF,TGTGCCAGCAGCTTTAATGAAGGCAACGAGCAGTACTTC
TRBV5-1,TRBD1,few,TRBJ2-4,CASSSGQGSNIQYF,TGCGCCAGCAGCTCTGGACAGGGGAGTAACATTCAGTACTTC
TRBV4-1,-,many,TRBJ1-2,CASSQVRQAAGGYTF,TGCGCCAGCAGCCAAGTGAGACAGGCCGCTGGTGGCTACACCTTC
TRBV12-3/TRBV12-4,TRBD2,many,TRBJ2-7,CASSLVASGSHEQYF,TGTGCCAGCAGTTTAGTGGCTAGCGGGAGCCACGAGCAGTACTTC
TRBV27,-,-,TRBJ2-1,CASSFPMGHEQFF,TGTGCCAGCAGTTTCCCAATGGGCCATGAGCAGTTCTTC
TRBV4-1,-,few,TRBJ1-1,CASSLSGGGTEAFF,TGCGCCAGCAGCCTCTCGGGGGGTGGAACTGAAGCTTTCTTT
TRBV6-4,TRBD2,few,TRBJ2-1,CASSGERESSYNEQFF,TGTGCCAGCAGCGGGGAGCGGGAGAGCTCCTACAATGAGCAGTTCTTC
TRBV4-1,TRBD1,many,TRBJ1-1,CASSRQGVPAEAFF,TGCGCCAGCAGTCGACAGGGGGTACCAGCTGAAGCTTTCTTT
TRBV21-1,-,few,TRBJ2-5,CARVTGSLETQYF,TGTGCCAGGGTTACAGGGTCCTTAGAGACCCAGTACTTC